The entry below describes one T cell receptor beta chain. The antigen is unknown. The sample comes from a study of cytotoxic CD8 clonotypes in ibrutinib-treated CLL. TCRdb's copy holds only in-frame clones and misses some; the assay was immunoSEQ multiplex PCR. The sample lists about 130,000 clones; roughly 88% were seen once. Germline CDR1 reads GTSNPN; CDR2 reads SVGIG (reference sequence). The ends were cut back, 1 base at V and 0 bases at J, with 15 bases in the middle. The CDR3 is 17 residues long. Regarding the study as a whole: Having risen at ibrutinib response, clonality had fallen back toward baseline by progression.

The gene calls are TRBV30 and TRBJ1-4; D uncertain. The material sequenced was PBMCs, taken after 24 months of ibrutinib treatment. This clonotype was sampled from a human donor with chronic lymphocytic leukemia. For the CDR3, the DNA is TGTGCCTGGAGTGGAGGGTATTTTAGGGCAACTAATGAAAAACTGTTTTTT. It encodes CAWSGGYFRATNEKLFF.